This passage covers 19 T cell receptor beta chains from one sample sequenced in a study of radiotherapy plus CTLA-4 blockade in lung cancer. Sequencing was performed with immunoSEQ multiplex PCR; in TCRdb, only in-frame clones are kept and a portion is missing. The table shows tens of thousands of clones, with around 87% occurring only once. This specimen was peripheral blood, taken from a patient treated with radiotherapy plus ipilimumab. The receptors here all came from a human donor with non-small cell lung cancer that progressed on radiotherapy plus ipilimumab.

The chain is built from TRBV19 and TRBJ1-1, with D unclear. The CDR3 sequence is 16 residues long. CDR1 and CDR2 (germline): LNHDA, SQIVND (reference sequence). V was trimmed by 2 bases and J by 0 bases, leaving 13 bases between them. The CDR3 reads CASSISRYLMNTEAFF. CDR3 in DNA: TGTGCCAGTAGTATAAGCAGGTACCTCATGAACACTGAAGCTTTCTTT.

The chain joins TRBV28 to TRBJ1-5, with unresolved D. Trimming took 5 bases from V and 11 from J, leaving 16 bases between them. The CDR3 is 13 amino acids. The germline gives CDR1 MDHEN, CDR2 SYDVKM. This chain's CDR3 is CASSLSGLRAQHF. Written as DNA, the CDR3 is TGTGCCAGCAGTCTGTCTGGCCTTCGGGCCCAGCATTTT.

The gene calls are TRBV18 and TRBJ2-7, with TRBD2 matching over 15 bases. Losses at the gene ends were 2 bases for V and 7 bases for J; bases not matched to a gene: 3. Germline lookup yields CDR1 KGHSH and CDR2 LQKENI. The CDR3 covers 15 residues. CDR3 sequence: CASSPRTSGRGEQYF. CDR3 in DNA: TGTGCCAGCTCACCAAGGACTAGCGGGAGGGGTGAGCAGTACTTC.

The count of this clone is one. In nucleotides, the CDR3 is TGTGCCAGCTCACCAACAGTGAACACTGAAGCTTTCTTT. It translates to CASSPTVNTEAFF. The genes are TRBV18 and TRBJ1-1; D is uncertain. The CDR3 totals 13 residues. Looked up from germline, CDR1 is KGHSH and CDR2 is LQKENI. V was cut by 2 bases and J by 0 bases, with 4 bases left in between.

The CDR3 region has the DNA TGTGCCAGCAGCTTGGTGGGACAGCAGTATAATTCACCCCTCCACTTT. This sequence encodes CASSLVGQQYNSPLHF. The V call is TRBV5-6, the J call TRBJ1-6, with 7 nucleotides matching TRBD1. Trimming removed 0 bases from V and 4 bases from J; junction bases left unmatched: 4. From germline, CDR1 is SGHDT and CDR2 YYEEEE. The CDR3 extends over 16 amino acids.

The CDR3 bases are TGTGCCAGCTCACCAGGGGGGGAAGCGAATTCACCCCTCCACTTT. Translated: CASSPGGEANSPLHF. The chain joins TRBV18 to TRBJ1-6, with D maybe TRBD1 (5 bases). This CDR3 comprises 15 residues. CDR1 and CDR2 (germline): KGHSH, LQKENI. Trimming took off 2 bases at V and 7 bases at J, with 12 bases between the two ends.

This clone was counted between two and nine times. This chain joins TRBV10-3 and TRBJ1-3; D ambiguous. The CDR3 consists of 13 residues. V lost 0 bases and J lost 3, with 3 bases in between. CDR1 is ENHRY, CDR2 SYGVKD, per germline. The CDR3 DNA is TGTGCCATCAGTGAGTCGAGTGGAAACACCATATATTTT. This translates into CAISESSGNTIYF.

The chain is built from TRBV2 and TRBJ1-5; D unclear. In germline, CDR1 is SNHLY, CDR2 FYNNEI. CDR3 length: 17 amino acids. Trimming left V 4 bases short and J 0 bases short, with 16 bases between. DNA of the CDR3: TGTGCCAGCAGTGTTAGTGCCAGCCCCACTAGCAATCAGCCCCAGCATTTT. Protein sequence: CASSVSASPTSNQPQHF.

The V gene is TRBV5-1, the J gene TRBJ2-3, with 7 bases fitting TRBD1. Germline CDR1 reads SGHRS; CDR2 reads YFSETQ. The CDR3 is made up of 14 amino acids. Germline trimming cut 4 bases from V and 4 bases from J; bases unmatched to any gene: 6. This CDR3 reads CASSLRQGPDTQYF. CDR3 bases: TGCGCCAGCAGCCTCCGACAGGGCCCAGATACGCAGTATTTT.

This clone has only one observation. CDR3 sequence reads: CASKVGNEQFF. The CDR3 coding sequence is TGTGCCAGCAAGGTGGGCAATGAGCAGTTCTTC. This chain uses TRBV2 with TRBJ2-1; no clear D gene. V dropped 7 bases and J dropped 6 bases, with 7 bases sitting between them. The CDR3 covers 11 residues. Looked up from germline, CDR1 is SNHLY and CDR2 is FYNNEI. Filled out from reference TRBV2 and TRBJ2-1, the complete variable domain reads EPEVTQTPSHQVTQMGQEVILRCVPISNHLYFYWYRQILGQKVEFLVSFYNNEISEKSEIFDDQFSVERPDGSNFTLKIRSTKLEDSAMYFCASKVGNEQFFGPGTRLTVL.

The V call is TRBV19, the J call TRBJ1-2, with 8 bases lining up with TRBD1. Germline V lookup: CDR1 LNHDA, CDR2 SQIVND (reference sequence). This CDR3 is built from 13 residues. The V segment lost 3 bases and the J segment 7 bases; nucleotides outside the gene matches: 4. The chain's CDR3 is CASSISDRGGYTF. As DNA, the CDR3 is TGTGCCAGTAGTATCAGTGACAGGGGTGGCTACACCTTC.

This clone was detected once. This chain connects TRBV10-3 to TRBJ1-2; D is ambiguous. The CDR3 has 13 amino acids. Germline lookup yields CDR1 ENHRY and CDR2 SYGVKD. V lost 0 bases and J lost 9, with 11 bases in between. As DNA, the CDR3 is TGTGCCATCAGTGAGTCGGCGGGCAGTAGCTACACCTTC. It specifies CAISESAGSSYTF.

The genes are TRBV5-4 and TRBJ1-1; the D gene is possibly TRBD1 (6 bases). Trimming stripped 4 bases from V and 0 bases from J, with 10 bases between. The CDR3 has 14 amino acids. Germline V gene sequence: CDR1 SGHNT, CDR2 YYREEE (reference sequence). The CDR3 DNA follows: TGTGCCAGCAGCAACAGGGCGGTGAACACTGAAGCTTTCTTT. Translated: CASSNRAVNTEAFF.

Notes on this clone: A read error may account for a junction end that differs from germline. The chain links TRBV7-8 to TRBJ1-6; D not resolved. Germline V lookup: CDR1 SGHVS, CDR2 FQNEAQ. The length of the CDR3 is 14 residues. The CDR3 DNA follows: TGTGCCAGCAGCTCCGACGGAGGGTATTCCCCCCTCCACTTT. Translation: CASSSDGGYSPLHF.

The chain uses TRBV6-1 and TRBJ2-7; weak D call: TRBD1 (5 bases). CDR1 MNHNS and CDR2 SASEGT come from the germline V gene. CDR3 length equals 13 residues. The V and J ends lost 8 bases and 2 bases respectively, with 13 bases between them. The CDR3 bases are TGTGCCAGCTCCCAGGGCAGGGCCTACGAGCAGTACTTC. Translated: CASSQGRAYEQYF.

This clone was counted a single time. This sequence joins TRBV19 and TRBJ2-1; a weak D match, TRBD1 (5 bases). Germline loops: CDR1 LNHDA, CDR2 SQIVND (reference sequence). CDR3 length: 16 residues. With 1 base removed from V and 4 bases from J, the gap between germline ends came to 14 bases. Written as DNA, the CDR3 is TGTGCCAGTAGTATAGCCAGGGCAGCCCCTTACAATGAGCAGTTCTTC. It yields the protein CASSIARAAPYNEQFF.

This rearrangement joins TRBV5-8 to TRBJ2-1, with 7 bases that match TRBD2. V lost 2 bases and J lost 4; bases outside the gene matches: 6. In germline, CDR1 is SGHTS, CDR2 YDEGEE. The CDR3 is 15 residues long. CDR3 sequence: CASSLMGGVYNEQFF. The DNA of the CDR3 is TGTGCCAGCAGCTTAATGGGAGGGGTTTACAATGAGCAGTTCTTC.

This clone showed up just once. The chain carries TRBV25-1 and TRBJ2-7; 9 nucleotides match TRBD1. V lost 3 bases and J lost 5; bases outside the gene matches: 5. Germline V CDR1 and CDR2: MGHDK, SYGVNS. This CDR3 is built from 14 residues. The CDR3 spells CASSDGQGWDEQYF. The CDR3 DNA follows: TGTGCCAGCAGTGATGGACAGGGGTGGGACGAGCAGTACTTC.

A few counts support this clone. CDR3 bases: TGTGCCAGCACCCTCGACGGGGGGCCGGCCACTGAAGCTTTCTTT. This translates into CASTLDGGPATEAFF. The rearrangement links TRBV2 to TRBJ1-1; D might be TRBD1 (6 bases). The V end was cut by 7 bases, the J end by 4 bases, with 19 bases between. CDR1 SNHLY and CDR2 FYNNEI come from the germline V gene. The CDR3 spans 15 residues.